These 5 T cell receptor beta chains originate from one sample sequenced in a study of cytomegalovirus exposure and HLA in healthy donors. The PCR contained 60 Vbeta and 13 Jbeta primers. The data were produced by immunoSEQ multiplex PCR, yet TCRdb's version contains in-frame clones alone and is incomplete. Of 75,000 to 95,000 clones in the sample, nearly 80% were seen once. Sequencing was performed on PBMCs. These receptor sequences come from a woman between 40 and 55 years old in good health and CMV-seropositive.

This clone has more than one count but fewer than ten. The chain is built from TRBV11-3 and TRBJ2-1, with D possibly being TRBD2 (6 bases). The V end lost 8 bases, the J end lost 7 bases, and 27 bases lay between the germline ends. This CDR3 is 17 amino acids long. Germline loops: CDR1 SGHNT, CDR2 YENEEA. The CDR3 is CASGSRWAGLEGNEQFF. The CDR3 region has the DNA TGTGCCAGCGGATCTAGGTGGGCGGGGCTTGAAGGGAATGAGCAGTTCTTC.

The genes are TRBV11-2 and TRBJ2-1, with TRBD1 identical over 9 bases. Germline assignment: CDR1 SGHAT and CDR2 FQNNGV. The CDR3 sequence is 14 residues long. The trim removed 3 bases at V and 8 bases at J, leaving 5 bases unmatched. The CDR3 coding sequence is TGTGCCAGCAGCTTCGGGACAGGGTGGGATGAGCAGTTCTTC. Translating gives CASSFGTGWDEQFF.

The rearrangement links TRBV4-2 to TRBJ2-2; TRBD2 matches at 12 bases. Trimming removed 0 bases from V and 0 bases from J; junction bases left unmatched: 8. The CDR3 runs 20 residues. Germline loops: CDR1 LGHNA, CDR2 YNFKEQ. In DNA, the CDR3 is TGTGCCAGCAGCCAAGATCGGCTAGCGGGAGGGATAGCGAACACCGGGGAGCTGTTTTTT. Amino acid sequence: CASSQDRLAGGIANTGELFF.

This clone is a singleton in its sample. The chain employs TRBV5-1 and TRBJ2-3; 8 nucleotides line up with TRBD2. The junction had 3 bases not matched to a gene; V was cut back by 5 bases and J by 4 bases. The CDR3 spans 13 residues. Germline CDR1 SGHRS, CDR2 YFSETQ. CDR3 nucleotides: TGCGCCAGCAGAAGCGGGAGCCCAGATACGCAGTATTTT. Residues: CASRSGSPDTQYF.

The J gene is TRBJ2-5, the V gene TRBV6-6; D might be TRBD2 (5 bases). TRBJ2-7 explains the end of the DNA better; the J call may be wrong. The length of the CDR3 is 16 residues. Germline CDR1 reads MNHNY; CDR2 reads SVGAGI (reference sequence). The CDR3 bases are TGTGCCAGCAGTCGCCTAGGACTGAAACCCTCCTACGAGCAGTACTTC. Residues: CASSRLGLKPSYEQYF.